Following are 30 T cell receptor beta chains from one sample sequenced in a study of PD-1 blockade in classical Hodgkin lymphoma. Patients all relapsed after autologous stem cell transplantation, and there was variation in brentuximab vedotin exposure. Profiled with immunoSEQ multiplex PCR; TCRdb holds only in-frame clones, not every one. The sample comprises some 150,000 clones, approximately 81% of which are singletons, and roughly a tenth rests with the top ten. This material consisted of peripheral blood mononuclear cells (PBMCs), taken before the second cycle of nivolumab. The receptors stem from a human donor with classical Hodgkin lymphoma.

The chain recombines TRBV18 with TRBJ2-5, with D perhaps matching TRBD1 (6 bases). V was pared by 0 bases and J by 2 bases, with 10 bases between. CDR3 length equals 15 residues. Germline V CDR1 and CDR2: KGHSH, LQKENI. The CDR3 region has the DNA TGTGCCAGCTCACCACCGATCAGGGGTCAAGAGACCCAGTACTTC. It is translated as CASSPPIRGQETQYF. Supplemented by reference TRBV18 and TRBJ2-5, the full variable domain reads NAGVMQNPRHLVRRRGQEARLRCSPMKGHSHVYWYRQLPEEGLKFMVYLQKENIIDESGMPKERFSAEFPKEGPSILRIQQVVRGDSAAYFCASSPPIRGQETQYFGPGTRLLVL.

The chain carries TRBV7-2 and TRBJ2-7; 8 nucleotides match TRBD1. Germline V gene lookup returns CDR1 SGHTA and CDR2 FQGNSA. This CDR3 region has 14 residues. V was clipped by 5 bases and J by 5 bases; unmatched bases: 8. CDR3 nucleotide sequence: TGTGCCAGCAGCCGTCGGACAGGGTCGCACGAGCAGTACTTC. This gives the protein CASSRRTGSHEQYF.

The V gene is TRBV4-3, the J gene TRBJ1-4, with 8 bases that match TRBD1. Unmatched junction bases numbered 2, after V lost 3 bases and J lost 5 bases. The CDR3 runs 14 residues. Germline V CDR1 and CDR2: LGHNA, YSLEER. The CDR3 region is CASSQNRGNEKLFF. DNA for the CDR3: TGCGCCAGCAGCCAGAACAGGGGGAATGAAAAACTGTTTTTT.

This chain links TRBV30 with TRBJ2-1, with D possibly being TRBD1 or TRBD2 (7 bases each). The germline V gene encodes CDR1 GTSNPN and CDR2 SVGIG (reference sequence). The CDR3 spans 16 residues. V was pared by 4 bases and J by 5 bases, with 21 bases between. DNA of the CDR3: TGTGCCTGGATTCTTCCAGGGGGGGTTAGGGACAATGAGCAGTTCTTC. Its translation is CAWILPGGVRDNEQFF.

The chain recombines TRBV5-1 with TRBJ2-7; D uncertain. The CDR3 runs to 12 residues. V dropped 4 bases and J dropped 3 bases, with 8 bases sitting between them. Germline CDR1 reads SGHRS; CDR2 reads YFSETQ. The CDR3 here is CASSELGYEQYF. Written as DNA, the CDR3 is TGCGCCAGCAGCGAATTAGGCTACGAGCAGTACTTC. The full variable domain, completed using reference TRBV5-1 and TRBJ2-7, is KAGVTQTPRYLIKTRGQQVTLSCSPISGHRSVSWYQQTPGQGLQFLFEYFSETQRNKGNFPGRFSGRQFSNSRSEMNVSTLELGDSALYLCASSELGYEQYFGPGTRLTVT.

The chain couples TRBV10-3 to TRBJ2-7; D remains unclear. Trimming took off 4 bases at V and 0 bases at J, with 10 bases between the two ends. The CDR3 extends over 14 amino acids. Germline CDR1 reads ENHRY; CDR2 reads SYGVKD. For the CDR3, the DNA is TGTGCCATCAGTGTTGGCCGGAGCTCCTACGAGCAGTACTTC. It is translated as CAISVGRSSYEQYF.

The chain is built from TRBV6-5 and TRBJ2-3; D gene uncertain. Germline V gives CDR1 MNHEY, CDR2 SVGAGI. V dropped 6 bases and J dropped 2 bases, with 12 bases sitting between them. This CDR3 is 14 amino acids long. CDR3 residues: CASSLGRVTDTQYF. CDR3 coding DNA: TGTGCCAGCAGCCTCGGTAGGGTCACAGATACGCAGTATTTT.

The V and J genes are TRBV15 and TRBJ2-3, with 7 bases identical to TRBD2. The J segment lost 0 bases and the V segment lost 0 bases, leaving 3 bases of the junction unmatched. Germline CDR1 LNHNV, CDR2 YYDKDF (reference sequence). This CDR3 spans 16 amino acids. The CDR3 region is CATSRDVGGSTDTQYF. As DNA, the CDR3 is TGTGCCACCAGCAGAGATGTGGGAGGGAGCACAGATACGCAGTATTTT. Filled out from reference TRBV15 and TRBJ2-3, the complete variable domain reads DAMVIQNPRYQVTQFGKPVTLSCSQTLNHNVMYWYQQKSSQAPKLLFHYYDKDFNNEADTPDNFQSRRPNTSFCFLDIRSPGLGDTAMYLCATSRDVGGSTDTQYFGPGTRLTVL.

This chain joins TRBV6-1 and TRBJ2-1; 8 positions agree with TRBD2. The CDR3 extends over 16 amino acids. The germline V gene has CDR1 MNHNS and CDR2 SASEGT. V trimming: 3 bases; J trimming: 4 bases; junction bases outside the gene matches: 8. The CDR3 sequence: CASSDDGGAGYNEQFF. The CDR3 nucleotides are TGTGCCAGCAGTGATGACGGGGGGGCCGGGTACAATGAGCAGTTCTTC.

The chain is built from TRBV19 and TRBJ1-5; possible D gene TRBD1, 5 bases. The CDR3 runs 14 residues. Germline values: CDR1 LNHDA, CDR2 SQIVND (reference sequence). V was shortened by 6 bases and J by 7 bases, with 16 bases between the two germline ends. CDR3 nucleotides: TGTGCCAGTAGGCAGGGTAGCAGAGAACAGCCCCAGCATTTT. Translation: CASRQGSREQPQHF. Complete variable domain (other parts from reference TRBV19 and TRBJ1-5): DGGITQSPKYLFRKEGQNVTLSCEQNLNHDAMYWYRQDPGQGLRLIYYSQIVNDFQKGDIAEGYSVSREKKESFPLTVTSAQKNPTAFYLCASRQGSREQPQHFGDGTRLSIL.

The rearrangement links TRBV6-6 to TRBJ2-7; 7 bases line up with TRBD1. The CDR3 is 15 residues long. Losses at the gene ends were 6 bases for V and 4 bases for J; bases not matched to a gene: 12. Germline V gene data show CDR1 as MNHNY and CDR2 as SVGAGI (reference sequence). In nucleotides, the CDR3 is TGTGCCAGCAGAAAAACCGGGACAGAGCTTTACGAGCAGTACTTC. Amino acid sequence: CASRKTGTELYEQYF.

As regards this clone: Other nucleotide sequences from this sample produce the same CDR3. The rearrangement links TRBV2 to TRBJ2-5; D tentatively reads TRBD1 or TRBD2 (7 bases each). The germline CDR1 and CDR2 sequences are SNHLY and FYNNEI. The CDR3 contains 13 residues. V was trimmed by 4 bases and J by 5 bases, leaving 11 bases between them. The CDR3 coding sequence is TGTGCCAGCAGTGCTCAGGGGGGGGAGACCCAGTACTTC. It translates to CASSAQGGETQYF.

The CDR3 DNA sequence: TGTGCCAGCAGCAAAGACAGGGGGTGGTCCTATAATTCACCCCTCCACTTT. Its protein is CASSKDRGWSYNSPLHF. This chain uses TRBV7-9 with TRBJ1-6, with 9 bases that match TRBD1. The CDR3 has 17 residues. Losses at the gene ends were 5 bases for V and 1 base for J; bases not matched to a gene: 6. Germline V gives CDR1 SEHNR, CDR2 FQNEAQ (reference sequence).

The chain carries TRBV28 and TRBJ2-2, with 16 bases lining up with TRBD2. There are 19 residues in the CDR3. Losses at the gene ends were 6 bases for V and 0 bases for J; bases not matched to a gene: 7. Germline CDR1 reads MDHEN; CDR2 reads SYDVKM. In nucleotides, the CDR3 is TGTGCCAGCAGCCCCAGGGGACTAGCGGGAGGGCCGAACACCGGGGAGCTGTTTTTT. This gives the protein CASSPRGLAGGPNTGELFF.

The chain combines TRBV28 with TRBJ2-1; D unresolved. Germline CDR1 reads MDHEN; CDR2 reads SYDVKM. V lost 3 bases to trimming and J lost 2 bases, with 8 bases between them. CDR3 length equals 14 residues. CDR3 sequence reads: CASSLIGTYNEQFF. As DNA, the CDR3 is TGTGCCAGCAGTTTGATAGGGACCTACAATGAGCAGTTCTTC.

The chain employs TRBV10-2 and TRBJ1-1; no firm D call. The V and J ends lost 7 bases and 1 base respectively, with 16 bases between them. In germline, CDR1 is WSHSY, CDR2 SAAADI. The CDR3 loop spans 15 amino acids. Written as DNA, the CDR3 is TGCGCCAGCATCGACAAACCTAACACGAACACTGAAGCTTTCTTT. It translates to CASIDKPNTNTEAFF.

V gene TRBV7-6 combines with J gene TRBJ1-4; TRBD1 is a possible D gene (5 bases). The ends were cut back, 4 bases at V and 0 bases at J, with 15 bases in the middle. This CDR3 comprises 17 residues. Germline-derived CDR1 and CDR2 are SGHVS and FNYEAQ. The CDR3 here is CASSSGRGGPTNEKLFF. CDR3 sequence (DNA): TGTGCCAGCAGCTCCGGGCGGGGGGGACCAACTAATGAAAAACTGTTTTTT.

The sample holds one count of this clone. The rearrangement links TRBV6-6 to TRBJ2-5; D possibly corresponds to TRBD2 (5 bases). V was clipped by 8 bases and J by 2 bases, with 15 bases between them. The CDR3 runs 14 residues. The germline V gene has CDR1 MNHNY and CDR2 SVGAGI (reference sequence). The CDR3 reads CASVWTSAQETQYF. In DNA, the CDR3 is TGTGCCAGCGTCTGGACTTCAGCACAAGAGACCCAGTACTTC.

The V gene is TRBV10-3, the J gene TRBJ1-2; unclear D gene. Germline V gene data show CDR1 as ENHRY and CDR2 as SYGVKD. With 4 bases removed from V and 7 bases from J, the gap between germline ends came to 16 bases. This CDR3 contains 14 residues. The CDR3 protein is CAISAPGALAGYTF. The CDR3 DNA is TGTGCCATCAGTGCTCCAGGAGCCTTGGCTGGCTACACCTTC.

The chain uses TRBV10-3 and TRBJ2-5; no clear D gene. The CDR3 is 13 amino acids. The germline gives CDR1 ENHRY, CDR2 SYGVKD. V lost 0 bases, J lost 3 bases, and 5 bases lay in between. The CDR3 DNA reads TGTGCCATCAGTGAGTCGGAGAAAGAGACCCAGTACTTC. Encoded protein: CAISESEKETQYF.

This CDR3 reads CASSTTQGPGGGYTF. The CDR3 region has the DNA TGTGCCAGCAGTACGACTCAGGGACCCGGCGGTGGCTACACCTTC. The chain combines TRBV6-5 with TRBJ1-2; maybe TRBD1 (5 bases). CDR3 length equals 15 residues. The V end lost 5 bases, the J end lost 7 bases, and 20 bases lay between the germline ends. Germline lookup yields CDR1 MNHEY and CDR2 SVGAGI.

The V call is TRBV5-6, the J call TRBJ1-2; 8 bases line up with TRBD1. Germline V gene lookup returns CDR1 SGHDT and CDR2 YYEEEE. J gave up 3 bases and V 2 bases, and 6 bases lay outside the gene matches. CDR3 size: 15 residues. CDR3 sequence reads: CASSFLDRADYGYTF. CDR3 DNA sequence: TGTGCCAGCAGCTTCCTGGACAGGGCGGACTATGGCTACACCTTC.

CDR3 region: CASSVVNSGSTDTQYF. CDR3 nucleotides: TGTGCCAGCAGCGTAGTAAATAGCGGGAGCACAGATACGCAGTATTTT. This sequence joins TRBV9 and TRBJ2-3, with 7 bases lining up with TRBD2. Germline values: CDR1 SGDLS, CDR2 YYNGEE. The CDR3 sequence is 16 residues long. Unmatched junction bases numbered 4, after V lost 0 bases and J lost 0 bases. Looking up the rest from reference TRBV9 and TRBJ2-3 gives the full variable domain: DSGVTQTPKHLITATGQRVTLRCSPRSGDLSVYWYQQSLDQGLQFLIQYYNGEERAKGNILERFSAQQFPDLHSELNLSSLELGDSALYFCASSVVNSGSTDTQYFGPGTRLTVL.

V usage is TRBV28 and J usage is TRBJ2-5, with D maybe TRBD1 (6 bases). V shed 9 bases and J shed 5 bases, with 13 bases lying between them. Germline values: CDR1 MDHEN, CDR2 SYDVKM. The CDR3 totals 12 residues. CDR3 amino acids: CASTQGTETQYF. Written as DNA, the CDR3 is TGTGCCAGTACACAGGGTACGGAGACCCAGTACTTC.

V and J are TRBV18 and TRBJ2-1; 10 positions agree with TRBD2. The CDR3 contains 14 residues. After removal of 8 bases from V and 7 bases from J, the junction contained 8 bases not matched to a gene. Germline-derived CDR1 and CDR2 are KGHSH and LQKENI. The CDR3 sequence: CASHPPSGGNEQFF. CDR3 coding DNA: TGTGCCAGCCACCCCCCTAGCGGGGGTAATGAGCAGTTCTTC.

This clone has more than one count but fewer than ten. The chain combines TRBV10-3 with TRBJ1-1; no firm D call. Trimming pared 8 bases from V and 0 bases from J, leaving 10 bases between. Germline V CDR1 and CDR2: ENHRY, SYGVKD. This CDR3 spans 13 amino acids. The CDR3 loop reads CAISWLLNTEAFF. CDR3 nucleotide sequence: TGTGCCATCTCATGGCTCCTGAACACTGAAGCTTTCTTT.

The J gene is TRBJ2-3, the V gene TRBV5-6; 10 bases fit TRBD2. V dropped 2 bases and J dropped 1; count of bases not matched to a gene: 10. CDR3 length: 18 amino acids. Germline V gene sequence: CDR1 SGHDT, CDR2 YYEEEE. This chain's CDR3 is CASSLRTSGSRRTDTQYF. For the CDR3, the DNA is TGTGCCAGCAGCTTACGGACTAGCGGTTCCCGGCGCACAGATACGCAGTATTTT.

The CDR3 DNA reads as TGTGCCAGCAGCCGGACAGGGGACACTGAAGCTTTCTTT. Encoded protein: CASSRTGDTEAFF. The rearrangement joins TRBV6-5 to TRBJ1-1; 9 nucleotides align to TRBD1. Germline V gene lookup returns CDR1 MNHEY and CDR2 SVGAGI. With V trimmed by 6 bases and J by 3 bases, 2 bases remained unmatched. The CDR3 has 13 residues.

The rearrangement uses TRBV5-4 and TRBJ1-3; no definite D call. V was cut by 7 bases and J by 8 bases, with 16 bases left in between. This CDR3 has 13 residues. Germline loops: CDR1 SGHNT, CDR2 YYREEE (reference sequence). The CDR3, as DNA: TGTGCCAGCCGGACCAGGACGGCGGACACCATATATTTT. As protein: CASRTRTADTIYF.

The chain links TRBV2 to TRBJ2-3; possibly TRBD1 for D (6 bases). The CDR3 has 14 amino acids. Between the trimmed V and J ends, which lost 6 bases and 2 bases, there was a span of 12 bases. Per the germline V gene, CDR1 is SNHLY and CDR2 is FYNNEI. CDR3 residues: CASRATGNTDTQYF. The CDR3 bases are TGTGCCAGCAGAGCTACAGGGAACACAGATACGCAGTATTTT. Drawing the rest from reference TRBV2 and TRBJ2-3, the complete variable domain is EPEVTQTPSHQVTQMGQEVILRCVPISNHLYFYWYRQILGQKVEFLVSFYNNEISEKSEIFDDQFSVERPDGSNFTLKIRSTKLEDSAMYFCASRATGNTDTQYFGPGTRLTVL.